The sequence of this TCR beta chain was determined in a study of blood T cell repertoires in COVID-19. TCRdb keeps only in-frame clones here, not all; method: immunoSEQ multiplex PCR. Among 300,000 or so clones listed, over 75% were seen once. Concerning this clone: The junction shows a germline mismatch at one end, possibly a read error.

The CDR3 extends over 12 amino acids. CDR1 and CDR2 from the germline V gene are SSHAT and FNYEAQ (reference sequence). The receptor was derived from a woman under 30 who had recovered from COVID-19. Sequenced material: PBMCs or T cells enriched from blood (not recorded which). The genes are TRBV7-7 and TRBJ2-1, with D possibly matching TRBD1 (6 bases). CDR3 sequence (DNA): TGTGCTAGCAGCCAGGGGCACAATGAGCAGTTCTTC. Translation gives CASSQGHNEQFF.